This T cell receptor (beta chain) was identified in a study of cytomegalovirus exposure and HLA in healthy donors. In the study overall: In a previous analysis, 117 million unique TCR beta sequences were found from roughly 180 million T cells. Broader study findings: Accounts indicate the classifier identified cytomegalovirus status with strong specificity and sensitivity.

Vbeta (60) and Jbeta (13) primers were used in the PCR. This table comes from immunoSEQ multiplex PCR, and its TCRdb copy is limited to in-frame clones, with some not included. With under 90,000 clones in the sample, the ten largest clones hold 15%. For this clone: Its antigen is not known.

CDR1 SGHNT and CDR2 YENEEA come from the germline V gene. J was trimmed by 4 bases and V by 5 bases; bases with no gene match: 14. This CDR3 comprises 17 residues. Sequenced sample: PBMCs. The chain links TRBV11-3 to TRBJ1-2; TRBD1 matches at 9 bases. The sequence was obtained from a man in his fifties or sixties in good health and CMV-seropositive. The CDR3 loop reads CASSPGQGNAAFYGYTF. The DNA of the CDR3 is TGTGCCAGCAGCCCCGGACAGGGGAATGCGGCCTTCTATGGCTACACCTTC.